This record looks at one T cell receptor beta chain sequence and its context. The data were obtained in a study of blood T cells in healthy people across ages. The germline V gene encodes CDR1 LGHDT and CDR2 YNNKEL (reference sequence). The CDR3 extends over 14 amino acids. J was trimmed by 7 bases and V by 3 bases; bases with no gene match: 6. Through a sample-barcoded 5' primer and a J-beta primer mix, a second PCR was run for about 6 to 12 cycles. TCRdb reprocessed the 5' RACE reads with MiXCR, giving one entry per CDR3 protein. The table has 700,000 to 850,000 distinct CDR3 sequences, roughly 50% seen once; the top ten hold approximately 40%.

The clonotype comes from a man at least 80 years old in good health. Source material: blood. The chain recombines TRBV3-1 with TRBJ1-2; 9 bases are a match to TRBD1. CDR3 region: CASSHGDRASGYTF. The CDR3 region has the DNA TGTGCCAGCAGCCATGGGGACAGGGCGAGTGGCTACACCTTC.